The entry below describes one T cell receptor beta chain. Its target is not known. The data are from a study of CD8+ T cells in alopecia areata. Study-level information: Treated patients swallowed 5 to 10 mg of oral tofacitinib twice daily.

In each case, RNA was isolated and then reverse transcribed into cDNA as the sequencing template. TCRdb's table, derived via immunoSEQ multiplex PCR, lists solely in-frame clones and lacks some. The data show tens of thousands of clones, about half seen once. Noted treatment: oral pan-JAK inhibitor, 5-10 mg twice daily. Punch biopsies of lesional scalp, plus peripheral blood, were taken from alopecia areata patients. Study-wide points: Alopecia totalis/universalis scalp especially showed more expanded CD8+ clones than normal scalp. Normal skin's resident alphabeta T cells are sequenced alongside lesional scalp T cells.

CDR1 is SQVTM and CDR2 is ANQGSEA in the germline V gene. This CDR3 contains 15 residues. V was clipped by 6 bases and J by 1 base; unmatched bases: 10. Sequences were derived from CD8+ T cells sorted from blood, sampled at approximately week 36, from a patient treated with tofacitinib. The TCR comes from a human donor with alopecia areata. This chain uses TRBV29-1 with TRBJ2-3, with 7 bases matching TRBD2. The CDR3 is CSVSGLAEGTDTQYF. The CDR3 nucleotides are TGCAGCGTCTCGGGGCTAGCGGAGGGCACAGATACGCAGTATTTT.